This record covers a single T cell receptor beta chain. Its antigen target is currently unknown. No much larger clone is present one base from it, and per-base qualities are unavailable. In the prospective study, participants were roughly 18 to 90 years old, resided in about two dozen geographic areas of the United States, and were enrolled through a virtual design. In the prospective study, cohorts were assigned on the basis of participant-reported clinical history obtained from a screening survey and a study questionnaire. For ImmuneRACE Cohort 3, a participant was defined as recovered based on two consecutive negative NP/OP PCR tests, clearance by a healthcare professional, or resolution of symptoms. In the prospective study, mobile phlebotomists collected whole blood, serum and a nasopharyngeal or oropharyngeal swab from each participant. Prospective study participants could optionally give additional blood draws and questionnaires over a roughly 2-month period. Before DNA extraction, blood samples from the prospective study were shipped at room temperature or frozen.

The data were taken from a study of blood T cell repertoires in COVID-19 (dated by TCRdb to between 2020 and 2021). In the study overall: Collaborator samples came from the United States, Italy and Spain and covered acute and convalescent phases of COVID-19. The prospective study material was composed of cDNA or gDNA derived from T cells, B-cell-depleted T cells, or PBMCs. Subjects who had been exposed to COVID-19, were actively infected with it, or had recovered from it provided the deeply sampled blood TCRbeta repertoires that made up the dataset. The repertoires were released in a freely available public database meant as a resource for research on the immune response to SARS-CoV-2. Samples came from the ongoing ImmuneRACE study (first 160 participants) plus 1,254 subjects from 6 global collaborators. Sample metadata almost always included a de-identified subject ID, COVID-19 status, age in years and sex. Where available, HLA class I and class II types were taken from metadata supplied by the sample provider and were not determined by assay-based typing.

TCRbeta CDR3 regions were amplified from genomic DNA by means of the immunoSEQ Assay, a bias-controlled multiplex PCR. The study's own analysis went as follows. The number of nucleated cells in each sample was estimated from the amplification of reference gene primers within the assay. Sequence reads were collapsed and filtered to measure the absolute abundance of every unique TCRbeta CDR3 rearrangement. For each sample, productive Simpson clonality was calculated as the square root of Simpson's diversity index across productive rearrangements. Not all clones reach the TCRdb copy of this immuneACCESS table, which keeps in-frame sequences only. Checked studies attribute under half of the gap to unresolved V genes and leave the rest unexplained. V, J and clone size reflect that table, while D and trimming were determined from the DNA. The sample table contains about 320,000 clones; only one count was recorded for 90% of them. 2.6% of the sample is in the top ten clones.

V loses 6 bases of germline sequence and J loses 5 bases, and the interval between the two ends is 10 bases. Including cysteine and phenylalanine, the CDR3 has 12 amino acids. Only the CDR3 DNA is retained, 36 bases long and in frame from the first base. From a lookup of the germline V gene, CDR1 and CDR2 are MDHEN and SYDVKM. Overall study results and their limits: The amount of clinical and demographic metadata varied by source and participant and was provided uncurated.

Sequenced sample: PBMCs or T cells enriched from blood (not recorded which). The chain employs TRBV28 and TRBJ2-5; a tentative D match to TRBD1 spans 5 bases. The receptor was isolated from a man aged 60 to 69 who had recovered from COVID-19. Here the CDR3 is given as CASRRGLETQYF. The bases read TGTGCCAGCAGAAGGGGATTGGAGACCCAGTACTTC.